This is a list of T cell receptor beta chains from one sample in a study of blood T cell repertoires in COVID-19. TCRdb's copy holds only in-frame clones and misses some; the assay was immunoSEQ multiplex PCR. The data show about 500,000 clones, 89% seen once. Sequencing was performed on peripheral blood. All receptors come from a man aged 18 to 29 with COVID-19, enrolled during active disease. Each CDR3 is given with its conserved first and last residue. The D gene is left open where the match is weak. Clone size is stated in some rows and not others, as once, few, many or a class when expanded.

TRBD1	TRBJ2-3	-	TRBV23-1	TGCGCCAGCAGTCCTACCCCGGGGACAGGGGTCACAGATACGCAGTATTTT	CASSPTPGTGVTDTQYF
TRBD1	TRBJ1-5	-	TRBV2	TGTGCCAGCATCAAGGACAGGATCAATCAGCCCCAGCATTTT	CASIKDRINQPQHF
-	TRBJ2-7	-	TRBV7-9	TGTGCCAGCAGCTCCGTAGACTACGAGCAGTACTTC	CASSSVDYEQYF
-	TRBJ1-1	once	TRBV18	TGTGCCAGCTCACCGGCGGGCCCCGGGACTACCCGGGGCAGTGCTTTCTTT	CASSPAGPGTTRGSAFF
-	TRBJ1-6	-	TRBV6-5	TGTGCCAGCAGTTACCCGGACTCAGGATCACCCCTCCACTTT	CASSYPDSGSPLHF
-	TRBJ1-5	-	TRBV29-1	TGCAGCGTGGCTACAGGGTTTTATGGCAATCAGCCCCAGCATTTT	CSVATGFYGNQPQHF
-	TRBJ2-7	-	TRBV4-1	TGCGCCAGCAGCCCTTCGGGGGTGGGGTCCTACGAGCAGTACTTC	CASSPSGVGSYEQYF
-	TRBJ2-2	-	TRBV5-4	TGTGCCAGCAGCTTGTCCGGGGGAAACACCGGGGAGCTGTTTTTT	CASSLSGGNTGELFF
TRBD2	TRBJ2-1	-	TRBV18	TGTGCCAGCTCACCCTCAATGGGACTAGCGGGGGGCGATGAGCAGTTCTTC	CASSPSMGLAGGDEQFF
TRBD2	TRBJ2-1	-	TRBV12-5	TGTGCTAGTGGCCGCCAGCGGGAGGGCATAGATGAGCAGTTCTTC	CASGRQREGIDEQFF
TRBD1	TRBJ2-7	-	TRBV6-5	TGTGCCAGCACCCCGGACAGGGCAAGGGTGCAGTACTTC	CASTPDRARVQYF
-	TRBJ2-2	-	TRBV3-1/TRBV3-2	TGTGCCAGCAGCCACGCTGGACTCGGGAGGGAGCTGTTTTTT	CASSHAGLGRELFF
TRBD2	TRBJ2-7	once	TRBV5-6	TGTGCCAGCAGCTTTAGGGCGGGAGGGCCGGAGGAGCAGTACTTC	CASSFRAGGPEEQYF
TRBD1	TRBJ2-7	-	TRBV4-1	TGCGCCAGCAGCCACGGGACAGGGGATACCTACGAGCAGTACTTC	CASSHGTGDTYEQYF
TRBD1	TRBJ1-5	-	TRBV6-6	TGTGCCAGCAGTTCGACAGGGCCAGGTCAGCCCCAGCATTTT	CASSSTGPGQPQHF
-	TRBJ1-5	-	TRBV6-5	TGTGCCAGCATTCAACGGTTTACTAGCAATCAGCCCCAGCATTTT	CASIQRFTSNQPQHF
-	TRBJ1-2	-	TRBV3-1/TRBV3-2	TGTGCCAGCAGCCAAACGGGGGGAGAACACTATGGCTACACCTTC	CASSQTGGEHYGYTF
TRBD1	TRBJ2-5	-	TRBV5-8	TGTGCCAGCAGTTGGGGACAGGGCCAAGAGACCCAGTACTTC	CASSWGQGQETQYF
TRBD2	TRBJ2-2	-	TRBV6-2/TRBV6-3	TGTGCCAGCAGCTTCCTAGCGGGGGGCACCACCGGGGAGCTGTTTTTT	CASSFLAGGTTGELFF
-	TRBJ1-1	few	TRBV2	TGTGCCAGCAGTGGGGGGCAGAACACTGAAGCTTTCTTT	CASSGGQNTEAFF
TRBD2	TRBJ2-3	-	TRBV11-2	TGTGCCAGCAGCTTAGGGACTAGCGGGGCTAGAGATACGCAGTATTTT	CASSLGTSGARDTQYF
-	TRBJ2-7	-	TRBV28	TGTGCCAGCACAGGGCCCTACGAGCAGTACTTC	CASTGPYEQYF